This TCR beta chain comes out of a study of blood T cells in healthy people across ages. Donors ranged from roughly 6 to 100 years old and were healthy Caucasians in Russia. The sample holds a few counts of this clonotype. The antigen is unknown. Combining a sample-barcoded 5' primer with a J-beta primer mix, a second PCR ran for roughly 7 to 12 cycles. TCRdb passed the 5' RACE reads through MiXCR, listing each CDR3 protein once. The sample has about 800,000 distinct CDR3 sequences, more than 35% seen once. Regarding the study as a whole: Correlation between TCR beta diversity and naive T cell percentage was strong. Higher diversity and more naive CD4+ cells were features of long-lived donors, compared to aged donors.

The CDR3 spans 13 residues. Trimming took off 4 bases at V and 9 bases at J, with 18 bases between the two ends. Germline V gene sequence: CDR1 SQVTM, CDR2 ANQGSEA. This clonotype originated in a man older than 75 in good health. This sequence joins TRBV29-1 and TRBJ2-5, with D maybe TRBD2 (6 bases). The sample comprised blood. The CDR3 region is CSVGERQGGAQYF. Here the CDR3 DNA reads TGCAGCGTTGGGGAGCGTCAGGGCGGGGCCCAGTACTTC.